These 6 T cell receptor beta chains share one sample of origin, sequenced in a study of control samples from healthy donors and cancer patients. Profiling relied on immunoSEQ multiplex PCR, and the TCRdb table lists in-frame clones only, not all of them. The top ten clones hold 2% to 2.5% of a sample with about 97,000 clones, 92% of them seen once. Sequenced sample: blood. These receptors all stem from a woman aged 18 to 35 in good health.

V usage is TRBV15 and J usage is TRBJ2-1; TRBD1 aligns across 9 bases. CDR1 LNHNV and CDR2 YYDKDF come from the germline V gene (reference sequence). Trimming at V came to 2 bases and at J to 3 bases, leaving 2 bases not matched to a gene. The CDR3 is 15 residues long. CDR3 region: CATSRRQGGYNEQFF. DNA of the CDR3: TGTGCCACCAGCAGAAGACAGGGGGGCTACAATGAGCAGTTCTTC.

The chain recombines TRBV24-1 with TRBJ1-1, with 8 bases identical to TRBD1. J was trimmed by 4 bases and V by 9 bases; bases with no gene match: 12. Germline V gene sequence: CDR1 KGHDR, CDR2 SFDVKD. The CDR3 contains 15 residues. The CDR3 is CATSATGALGTEAFF. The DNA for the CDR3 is TGTGCCACCTCCGCGACAGGGGCTCTAGGCACTGAAGCTTTCTTT.

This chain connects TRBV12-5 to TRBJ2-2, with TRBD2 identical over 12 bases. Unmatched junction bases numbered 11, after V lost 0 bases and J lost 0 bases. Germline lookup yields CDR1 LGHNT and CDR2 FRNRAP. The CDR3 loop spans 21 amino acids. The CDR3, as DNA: TGTGCTAGTGGTTTGGTACTGAGAACTAGCGGGAGGTTTTCGAACACCGGGGAGCTGTTTTTT. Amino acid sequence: CASGLVLRTSGRFSNTGELFF.

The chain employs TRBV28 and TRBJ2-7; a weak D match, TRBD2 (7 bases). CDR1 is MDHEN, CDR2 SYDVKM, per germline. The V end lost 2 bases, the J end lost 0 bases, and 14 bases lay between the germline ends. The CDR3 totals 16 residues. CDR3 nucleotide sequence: TGTGCCAGCAGTTTACGTGGGGGAGGGGGCTCCTACGAGCAGTACTTC. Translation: CASSLRGGGGSYEQYF.

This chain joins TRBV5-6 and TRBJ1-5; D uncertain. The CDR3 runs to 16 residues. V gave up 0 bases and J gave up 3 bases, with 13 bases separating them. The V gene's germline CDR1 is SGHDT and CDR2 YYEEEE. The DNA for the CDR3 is TGTGCCAGCAGCTTGGGGGTCACCACCTTCAATCAGCCCCAGCATTTT. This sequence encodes CASSLGVTTFNQPQHF.

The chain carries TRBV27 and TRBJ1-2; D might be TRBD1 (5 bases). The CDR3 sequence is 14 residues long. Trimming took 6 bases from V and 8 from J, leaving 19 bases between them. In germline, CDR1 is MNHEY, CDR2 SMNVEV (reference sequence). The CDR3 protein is CASRGVLRDHGYTF. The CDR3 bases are TGTGCCAGCAGGGGGGTACTCCGGGACCACGGCTACACCTTC.